These 23 T cell receptor beta chains share one sample of origin, sequenced in a study of response to subunit inactivated influenza vaccine. TCRdb re-called the RT-PCR reads through MiXCR, storing one row per CDR3 protein. The repertoire holds about 540,000 distinct CDR3 sequences, with approximately 22% as singletons. This sample also appeared in a second study, on T cells expressing NK-cell markers. That work adds: In generating TCR beta cDNA, 5'RACE template switching with UMIs was used.

The input for sequencing was CD4+ T cells sorted from PBMCs, taken about 13 days after vaccination. Every receptor here comes from a man aged 45-60 years who received an inactivated influenza vaccine.

V is TRBV10-3 and J is TRBJ1-2; D is uncertain. The CDR3 extends over 11 amino acids. V was cut by 3 bases and J by 6 bases, with 5 bases left in between. Germline CDR1 and CDR2: ENHRY and SYGVKD. The CDR3 region is CAISETDGYTF. In DNA form, the CDR3 reads TGTGCCATCAGTGAAACGGATGGCTACACCTTC.

This clonotype was counted ten times or more. This sequence joins TRBV2 and TRBJ1-4, with a tentative D call TRBD1 (5 bases). Germline V gene lookup returns CDR1 SNHLY and CDR2 FYNNEI. The CDR3 runs to 14 residues. Trimming removed 6 bases from V and 5 bases from J, with 13 bases in between. The CDR3 DNA reads as TGTGCCAGCAGGGTACAGGTTACGAATGAAAAACTGTTTTTT. As protein: CASRVQVTNEKLFF.

There are a few counts of this clonotype. The chain recombines TRBV7-2 with TRBJ2-2; 7 bases align to TRBD2. Losses at the gene ends were 2 bases for V and 1 base for J; bases not matched to a gene: 4. The CDR3 spans 16 residues. Germline V gene lookup returns CDR1 SGHTA and CDR2 FQGNSA. In DNA form, the CDR3 reads TGTGCCAGCAGCTTAACCAGCGGGGTGAACACCGGGGAGCTGTTTTTT. Translating gives CASSLTSGVNTGELFF.

The genes are TRBV12-3 or TRBV12-4 and TRBJ1-4, with 7 nucleotides matching TRBD1. Unmatched junction bases numbered 9, after V lost 4 bases and J lost 10 bases. This CDR3 has 14 residues. The CDR3 DNA follows: TGTGCCAGCAGTTCCCGGACAGGCCAGGGAAAACTGTTTTTT. Protein sequence: CASSSRTGQGKLFF.

V gene TRBV19 combines with J gene TRBJ2-2; 7 bases agree with TRBD1. The CDR3 loop spans 16 amino acids. Trimming at V came to 5 bases and at J to 6 bases, leaving 12 bases not matched to a gene. From germline, CDR1 is LNHDA and CDR2 SQIVND (reference sequence). The CDR3 here is CASSLRQGRTAGELFF. CDR3 coding DNA: TGTGCCAGTAGTCTGCGACAGGGTAGGACGGCCGGGGAGCTGTTTTTT.

This clonotype was observed a few times. The chain joins TRBV11-2 to TRBJ2-2, with 8 positions matching TRBD2. This CDR3 contains 16 residues. Trimming cost V 1 base and J 4 bases; bases outside gene matches: 5. From germline, CDR1 is SGHAT and CDR2 FQNNGV. CDR3 protein: CASSLGAGGSTGELFF. The CDR3 region has the DNA TGTGCCAGCAGCTTAGGGGCGGGGGGAAGCACCGGGGAGCTGTTTTTT.

This clonotype was observed at least ten times. The CDR3 nucleotides read TGTGCCAGCAGTACCATTCTACAGGGGGTGCCTTTCTACGAGCAGTACTTC. Translation: CASSTILQGVPFYEQYF. This chain uses TRBV6-1 with TRBJ2-7; 8 bases are shared with TRBD1. CDR3 length: 17 amino acids. Trimming cost V 5 bases and J 3 bases; bases outside gene matches: 15. CDR1 MNHNS and CDR2 SASEGT come from the germline V gene.

This clonotype was recorded only once. The chain joins TRBV28 to TRBJ1-4; 8 bases are shared with TRBD1. V shed 5 bases, J shed 4 bases, and the junction held 6 bases outside the gene matches. The CDR3 consists of 15 residues. The germline V gene encodes CDR1 MDHEN and CDR2 SYDVKM. CDR3 amino acids: CASSPWGQDNEKLFF. The CDR3 coding sequence is TGTGCCAGCAGTCCCTGGGGACAGGATAATGAAAAACTGTTTTTT.

The chain uses TRBV5-1 and TRBJ2-1; D ambiguous. The CDR3 runs 15 residues. V lost 0 bases to trimming and J lost 5 bases, with 12 bases between them. The V gene's germline CDR1 is SGHRS and CDR2 YFSETQ. For the CDR3, the DNA is TGCGCCAGCAGCTTGGCCGGAAAAGCAAACAATGAGCAGTTCTTC. This encodes CASSLAGKANNEQFF.

V is TRBV5-6 and J is TRBJ2-1; 7 bases match TRBD1. This CDR3 region has 16 residues. Germline values: CDR1 SGHDT, CDR2 YYEEEE. V lost 2 bases to trimming and J lost 4 bases; unmatched junction nucleotides: 9. CDR3 region: CASSLFGTDYYNEQFF. CDR3 bases: TGTGCCAGCAGCTTATTCGGGACAGACTATTACAATGAGCAGTTCTTC.

This chain uses TRBV7-2 with TRBJ1-2; tentative D call: TRBD1 (5 bases). Trimming removed 2 bases from V and 6 bases from J, with 10 bases in between. Germline V lookup: CDR1 SGHTA, CDR2 FQGNSA. CDR3 size: 13 residues. CDR3 DNA sequence: TGTGCCAGCAGCTTAACCCAGGGCAATGGCTACACCTTC. Its translation is CASSLTQGNGYTF.

V usage is TRBV20-1 and J usage is TRBJ2-7; D might be TRBD1 (6 bases). V was trimmed by 0 bases and J by 0 bases, leaving 9 bases between them. The CDR3 runs 14 residues. The germline CDR1 and CDR2 sequences are DFQATT and SNEGSKA (reference sequence). The chain's CDR3 is CSARDRGHSYEQYF. CDR3 coding DNA: TGCAGTGCTAGAGACCGGGGACACTCCTACGAGCAGTACTTC.

This clonotype was observed a few times. The chain employs TRBV5-1 and TRBJ1-2; 9 bases are a match to TRBD1. This CDR3 spans 14 amino acids. The germline CDR1 and CDR2 sequences are SGHRS and YFSETQ. The V gene end was trimmed by 5 bases and the J gene end by 7 bases; junction bases not matched to a gene: 9. This chain's CDR3 is CASRNGTGSFGYTF. CDR3 sequence (DNA): TGCGCCAGCAGAAACGGGACAGGGTCGTTTGGCTACACCTTC.

Only a few counts were recorded for this clonotype. J is TRBJ2-2 and V is TRBV12-3 or TRBV12-4, with TRBD2 matching over 8 bases. The CDR3 runs 16 residues. V lost 6 bases to trimming and J lost 3 bases; unmatched junction nucleotides: 9. The CDR3 spells CASSTGRGIDTGELFF. CDR3 bases: TGTGCCAGCAGCACCGGGAGGGGGATTGACACCGGGGAGCTGTTTTTT.

The rearrangement uses TRBV14 and TRBJ2-3, with 7 positions matching TRBD2. CDR1 is SGHDN, CDR2 FVKESK, per germline. The CDR3 length is 17 residues. Unmatched junction bases numbered 8, after V lost 0 bases and J lost 2 bases. CDR3 loop: CASSQDHPSGVTDTQYF. The CDR3 bases are TGTGCCAGCAGCCAAGACCACCCTAGCGGAGTCACAGATACGCAGTATTTT. The full variable domain, its missing parts supplied by reference TRBV14 and TRBJ2-3, is EAGVTQFPSHSVIEKGQTVTLRCDPISGHDNLYWYRRVMGKEIKFLLHFVKESKQDESGMPNNRFLAERTGGTYSTLKVQPAELEDSGVYFCASSQDHPSGVTDTQYFGPGTRLTVL.

Many counts were recorded for this clonotype. The chain couples TRBV29-1 to TRBJ2-1; no firm D call. Per germline, CDR1 SQVTM and CDR2 ANQGSEA. CDR3 length: 13 amino acids. Trimming left V 3 bases short and J 3 bases short, with 9 bases between. CDR3 DNA sequence: TGCAGCGTTGAGCCCACACTCTACAATGAGCAGTTCTTC. Translating gives CSVEPTLYNEQFF.

V usage is TRBV28 and J usage is TRBJ1-5, with D possibly matching TRBD1 (6 bases). The CDR3 has 13 residues. The V end was cut by 5 bases, the J end by 5 bases, with 10 bases between. Germline V lookup: CDR1 MDHEN, CDR2 SYDVKM. The CDR3 sequence: CASSTGNDQPQHF. The CDR3 nucleotides are TGTGCCAGCAGTACAGGGAACGATCAGCCCCAGCATTTT.

The chain employs TRBV7-8 and TRBJ1-5; TRBD1 aligns across 9 bases. The germline CDR1 and CDR2 sequences are SGHVS and FQNEAQ. This CDR3 is built from 15 residues. Unmatched junction bases numbered 6, after V lost 3 bases and J lost 6 bases. CDR3 loop: CASSLDRGMSQPQHF. Written as DNA, the CDR3 is TGTGCCAGCAGCTTGGACAGGGGAATGTCTCAGCCCCAGCATTTT.

J is TRBJ1-1 and V is TRBV5-6; 11 bases are shared with TRBD1. The germline V gene encodes CDR1 SGHDT and CDR2 YYEEEE. CDR3 length: 17 residues. Trimming took 3 bases from V and 6 from J; bases not matched to a gene: 13. DNA for the CDR3: TGTGCCAGCAGCTACCGGGGGACAGGGGGAGGTAGGGCTGAAGCTTTCTTT. This codes for CASSYRGTGGGRAEAFF.

CDR3: CASRLDRGGYNEQFF. The DNA for the CDR3 is TGTGCCAGTAGACTAGACAGGGGTGGCTACAATGAGCAGTTCTTC. The chain joins TRBV19 to TRBJ2-1, with 8 bases lining up with TRBD1. Germline trimming cut 6 bases from V and 3 bases from J; bases unmatched to any gene: 7. The CDR3 length is 15 residues. Germline CDR1 and CDR2: LNHDA and SQIVND (reference sequence).

This clonotype has only a few counts. The chain carries TRBV28 and TRBJ2-3; 7 bases fit TRBD2. The CDR3 has 16 residues. The germline CDR1 and CDR2 sequences are MDHEN and SYDVKM. Losses at the gene ends were 5 bases for V and 6 bases for J; bases not matched to a gene: 14. DNA for the CDR3: TGTGCCAGCAGTGAAGGTGGAGGGAGGGCCGCGGATACGCAGTATTTT. Translating it yields CASSEGGGRAADTQYF.

This chain connects TRBV6-2 or TRBV6-3 to TRBJ1-2, with D possibly matching TRBD1 (6 bases). Germline loops: CDR1 MNHEY, CDR2 SVGEGT. V lost 5 bases, J lost 2 bases, and 15 bases lay in between. This CDR3 is built from 15 residues. The DNA for the CDR3 is TGTGCCAGCAGTCAGGGGCTAACAGGGAACTATGGCTACACCTTC. Amino acid sequence: CASSQGLTGNYGYTF.

The gene calls are TRBV7-7 and TRBJ2-1; 10 bases are shared with TRBD2. This CDR3 comprises 15 residues. Unmatched junction bases numbered 12, after V lost 9 bases and J lost 7 bases. The V gene's germline CDR1 is SSHAT and CDR2 FNYEAQ (reference sequence). CDR3 sequence reads: CARSTGTSVSNEQFF. The CDR3 nucleotides read TGTGCCAGAAGCACCGGGACTAGCGTTTCGAATGAGCAGTTCTTC.